The next 21 T cell receptor beta chains were all read from a single sample in a study of T-cell reconstitution after alpha-beta-depleted transplantation in children. The TCRbeta library was prepared with unique molecular identifiers. Using its own MiXCR run on the PCR reads, TCRdb lists one record per CDR3 protein. This sample has around 800,000 distinct CDR3 sequences, with around 15% found just once. Sample: PBMCs, mostly from graft donor cells, taken 360 days after TCRalphabeta/CD19-depleted stem cell transplant. Receptor source: a male patient younger than 18 who had a stem cell transplant for acute lymphoblastic leukemia, so the T cells may come from the graft donor.

CDR3 protein: CASSLSGTGSQPQHF. The CDR3 nucleotides read TGTGCCAGCAGCTTATCCGGGACAGGGTCCCAGCCCCAGCATTTT. The chain is built from TRBV7-9 and TRBJ1-5, with 9 bases identical to TRBD1. Germline trimming cut 2 bases from V and 7 bases from J; bases unmatched to any gene: 6. The germline CDR1 and CDR2 sequences are SEHNR and FQNEAQ (reference sequence). The CDR3 contains 15 residues.

The V call is TRBV6-1, the J call TRBJ2-3; D is unresolved. This CDR3 is 11 amino acids long. Trimming left V 8 bases short and J 5 bases short, with 8 bases between. Germline CDR1 reads MNHNS; CDR2 reads SASEGT. The CDR3 coding sequence is TGTGCCAGCGGACGGTTAGATACGCAGTATTTT. The encoded protein is CASGRLDTQYF.

This clonotype was seen only a few times. This chain connects TRBV12-5 to TRBJ1-1; the D is unclear. The CDR3 is 14 amino acids. The germline V gene encodes CDR1 LGHNT and CDR2 FRNRAP. V lost 4 bases to trimming and J lost 7 bases, with 16 bases between them. The DNA of the CDR3 is TGTGCTAGTGGTTCAGGAGTCAATGGGTTTGAAGCTTTCTTT. Protein: CASGSGVNGFEAFF.

This clonotype was seen a handful of times. The chain joins TRBV11-3 to TRBJ2-3; D is uncertain. The germline V gene has CDR1 SGHNT and CDR2 YENEEA. Trimming took off 1 base at V and 0 bases at J, with 11 bases between the two ends. CDR3 length equals 16 residues. CDR3 region: CASSLGASASTDTQYF. CDR3 coding DNA: TGTGCCAGCAGCTTAGGAGCCAGCGCTAGCACAGATACGCAGTATTTT.

This clonotype appeared a few times. The V and J genes are TRBV7-3 and TRBJ2-3, with 7 bases identical to TRBD2. With 1 base clipped from V and 4 bases from J, the junction kept 8 bases outside the gene matches. Germline loops: CDR1 SGHTA, CDR2 FQGTGA. The length of the CDR3 is 16 residues. In nucleotides, the CDR3 is TGTGCCAGCAGCTTAAGCCGGCGGGAGCGGGCAGATACGCAGTATTTT. It translates to CASSLSRRERADTQYF.

CDR3 region: CASSGRSSGANVLTF. CDR3 DNA sequence: TGTGCCAGCAGTGGAAGAAGCTCTGGGGCCAACGTCCTGACTTTC. This rearrangement joins TRBV12-3 or TRBV12-4 to TRBJ2-6, with no clear D. The CDR3 covers 15 residues. V shed 5 bases and J shed 0 bases, with 8 bases lying between them.

This clonotype appeared many times. The chain links TRBV29-1 to TRBJ2-3; D ambiguous. V was pared by 6 bases and J by 6 bases, with 10 bases between. CDR3 length: 11 amino acids. In germline, CDR1 is SQVTM, CDR2 ANQGSEA. The CDR3 DNA follows: TGCAGCGTCCGACGCTACGATACGCAGTATTTT. This sequence encodes CSVRRYDTQYF.

This clonotype was recorded a few times. The chain combines TRBV18 with TRBJ2-1; D is tentatively TRBD1 or TRBD2 (6 bases each). Germline CDR1 KGHSH, CDR2 LQKENI. The V gene lost 0 bases and the J gene lost 8 bases, with 11 bases spanning the gap. CDR3 length: 14 amino acids. The CDR3 region has the DNA TGTGCCAGCTCACCACCGGTGGGGGGCTATGAGCAGTTCTTC. Translated, it gives CASSPPVGGYEQFF.

In this sample, this clonotype turned up many times. The rearrangement links TRBV24-1 to TRBJ2-5, with TRBD1 matching over 11 bases. This CDR3 has 15 residues. Germline-derived CDR1 and CDR2 are KGHDR and SFDVKD. J lost 2 bases, V lost 4 bases, and 2 bases had no gene match. CDR3 nucleotides: TGTGCCACCAGTGAGGGACAGGGGGTTCAAGAGACCCAGTACTTC. Its translation is CATSEGQGVQETQYF.

This clonotype came up a few times. In DNA form, the CDR3 reads TGCAGCATGGGGTCTCAGCCCCAGCATTTT. It codes for CSMGSQPQHF. V is TRBV29-1 and J is TRBJ1-5; D is uncertain. Germline V gives CDR1 SQVTM, CDR2 ANQGSEA. The CDR3 has 10 residues. V dropped 8 bases and J dropped 6 bases, with 8 bases sitting between them.

The table lists this clonotype with a few counts. The chain joins TRBV6-5 to TRBJ1-5; D is unclear. V lost 0 bases and J 7 bases, leaving 7 bases between the germline ends. There are 13 residues in the CDR3. Germline assignment: CDR1 MNHEY and CDR2 SVGAGI. This CDR3 is CASSYSSGQPQHF. The CDR3 coding sequence is TGTGCCAGCAGTTACTCGAGCGGACAGCCCCAGCATTTT.

The chain carries TRBV7-3 and TRBJ2-3, with D perhaps matching TRBD1 (5 bases). CDR3 length equals 14 residues. Germline V gene lookup returns CDR1 SGHTA and CDR2 FQGTGA. V dropped 3 bases and J dropped 4 bases, with 11 bases sitting between them. CDR3 loop: CASSFTPRADTQYF. Here the CDR3 DNA reads TGTGCCAGCAGCTTTACTCCCAGGGCAGATACGCAGTATTTT. The full variable domain, completed using reference TRBV7-3 and TRBJ2-3, is GAGVSQTPSNKVTEKGKYVELRCDPISGHTALYWYRQSLGQGPEFLIYFQGTGAADDSGLPNDRFFAVRPEGSVSTLKIQRTERGDSAVYLCASSFTPRADTQYFGPGTRLTVL.

This clonotype was recorded a few times. This chain uses TRBV25-1 with TRBJ2-5, with 16 positions matching TRBD2. V gave up 4 bases and J gave up 4 bases; unmatched junction bases: 6. The germline gives CDR1 MGHDK, CDR2 SYGVNS. The CDR3 length is 17 residues. The CDR3 loop reads CASSAGLAGGPGETQYF. CDR3 DNA: TGTGCCAGCAGTGCGGGACTAGCGGGAGGGCCTGGAGAGACCCAGTACTTC.

V usage is TRBV7-9 and J usage is TRBJ2-7, with D maybe TRBD2 (6 bases). The V gene lost 7 bases and the J gene lost 0 bases, with 16 bases spanning the gap. Germline values: CDR1 SEHNR, CDR2 FQNEAQ (reference sequence). The CDR3 loop spans 15 amino acids. The CDR3 is CASTLEGYSSYEQYF. The CDR3 nucleotides read TGTGCCAGCACCCTGGAGGGGTATAGCTCCTACGAGCAGTACTTC.

V is TRBV5-1 and J is TRBJ2-1; a possible D gene is TRBD2 (6 bases). Trimming cost V 0 bases and J 7 bases, with 14 bases left between them. Germline loops: CDR1 SGHRS, CDR2 YFSETQ. The CDR3 contains 15 residues. Written as DNA, the CDR3 is TGCGCCAGCAGCTTGGAGATGCGGGGCTCTAATGAGCAGTTCTTC. Its translation: CASSLEMRGSNEQFF. Drawing the rest from reference TRBV5-1 and TRBJ2-1, the complete variable domain is KAGVTQTPRYLIKTRGQQVTLSCSPISGHRSVSWYQQTPGQGLQFLFEYFSETQRNKGNFPGRFSGRQFSNSRSEMNVSTLELGDSALYLCASSLEMRGSNEQFFGPGTRLTVL.

V and J are TRBV7-6 and TRBJ2-7; D gene unclear. CDR1 is SGHVS, CDR2 FNYEAQ, per germline. This CDR3 contains 13 residues. The V and J ends lost 5 bases and 3 bases respectively, with 11 bases between them. In nucleotides, the CDR3 is TGTGCCAGCAGCCCCACAATTGGCTACGAGCAGTACTTC. It translates to CASSPTIGYEQYF.

This clonotype occurred a few times. The chain uses TRBV5-4 and TRBJ2-2; TRBD2 aligns across 11 bases. The germline V gene encodes CDR1 SGHNT and CDR2 YYREEE (reference sequence). This CDR3 is built from 17 residues. Germline trimming cut 4 bases from V and 2 bases from J; bases unmatched to any gene: 7. The CDR3 is CASSRLAGGRNTGELFF. The CDR3 DNA sequence: TGTGCCAGCAGCCGTCTAGCGGGAGGACGAAACACCGGGGAGCTGTTTTTT.

This chain uses TRBV5-1 with TRBJ2-3; a weak D match, TRBD2 (5 bases). The germline V gene has CDR1 SGHRS and CDR2 YFSETQ. The CDR3 has 16 amino acids. Trimming cost V 1 base and J 4 bases, with 16 bases left between them. The CDR3 DNA reads as TGCGCCAGCAGCTTGCTCGTTCGACTTAGCGCAGATACGCAGTATTTT. Its translation: CASSLLVRLSADTQYF. Using reference TRBV5-1 and TRBJ2-3 for the parts outside the CDR3, the full variable domain is KAGVTQTPRYLIKTRGQQVTLSCSPISGHRSVSWYQQTPGQGLQFLFEYFSETQRNKGNFPGRFSGRQFSNSRSEMNVSTLELGDSALYLCASSLLVRLSADTQYFGPGTRLTVL.

V usage is TRBV12-3 or TRBV12-4 and J usage is TRBJ1-2; the D gene is possibly TRBD1 (6 bases). With 5 bases removed from V and 5 bases from J, the gap between germline ends came to 21 bases. This CDR3 has 16 residues. CDR3 region: CASSLWTVGGSYGYTF. The CDR3 DNA reads TGTGCCAGCAGTCTCTGGACAGTCGGGGGTTCTTATGGCTACACCTTC.

This clonotype was recorded a few times. This chain uses TRBV7-3 with TRBJ2-2, with 12 bases matching TRBD2. The CDR3 is 19 amino acids. The germline V gene encodes CDR1 SGHTA and CDR2 FQGTGA. V lost 6 bases, J lost 0 bases, and 11 bases stayed unmatched. The CDR3 here is CASRFPGLAGTANTGELFF. CDR3 sequence (DNA): TGTGCCAGCAGGTTTCCGGGACTAGCGGGTACTGCGAACACCGGGGAGCTGTTTTTT. The full variable domain, rest sourced from reference TRBV7-3 and TRBJ2-2, is GAGVSQTPSNKVTEKGKYVELRCDPISGHTALYWYRQSLGQGPEFLIYFQGTGAADDSGLPNDRFFAVRPEGSVSTLKIQRTERGDSAVYLCASRFPGLAGTANTGELFFGEGSRLTVL.

The chain recombines TRBV20-1 with TRBJ2-7; tentative D call: TRBD2 (5 bases). This CDR3 contains 14 residues. V was shortened by 3 bases and J by 0 bases, with 12 bases between the two germline ends. Germline lookup yields CDR1 DFQATT and CDR2 SNEGSKA (reference sequence). The CDR3 is CSASGPRDSYEQYF. CDR3 nucleotide sequence: TGCAGTGCTAGTGGCCCTCGGGACTCCTACGAGCAGTACTTC.